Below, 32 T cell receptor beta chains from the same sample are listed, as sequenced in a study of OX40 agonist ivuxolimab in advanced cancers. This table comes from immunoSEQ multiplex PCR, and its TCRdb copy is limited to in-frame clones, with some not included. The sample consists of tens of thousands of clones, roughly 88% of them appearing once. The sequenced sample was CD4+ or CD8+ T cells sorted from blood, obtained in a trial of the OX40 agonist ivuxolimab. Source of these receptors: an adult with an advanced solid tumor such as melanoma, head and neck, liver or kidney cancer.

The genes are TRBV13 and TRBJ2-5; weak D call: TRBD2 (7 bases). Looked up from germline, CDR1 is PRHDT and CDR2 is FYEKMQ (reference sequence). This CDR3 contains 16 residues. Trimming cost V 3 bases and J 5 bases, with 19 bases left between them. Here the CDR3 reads CASSFLGGAGDETQYF. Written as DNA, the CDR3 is TGTGCCAGCAGCTTCCTAGGGGGGGCCGGTGACGAGACCCAGTACTTC.

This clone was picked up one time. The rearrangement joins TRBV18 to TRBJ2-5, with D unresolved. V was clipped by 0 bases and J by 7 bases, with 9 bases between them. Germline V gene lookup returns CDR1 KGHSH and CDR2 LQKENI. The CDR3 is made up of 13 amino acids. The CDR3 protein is CASSPPLRGTQYF. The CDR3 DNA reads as TGTGCCAGCTCACCACCACTACGTGGGACCCAGTACTTC.

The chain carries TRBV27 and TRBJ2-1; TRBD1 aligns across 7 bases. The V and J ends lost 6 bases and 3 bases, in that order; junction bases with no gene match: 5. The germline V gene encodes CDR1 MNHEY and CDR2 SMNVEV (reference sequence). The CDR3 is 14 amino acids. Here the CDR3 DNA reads TGTGCCAGCAGGTCGACAGGGAACTACAATGAGCAGTTCTTC. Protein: CASRSTGNYNEQFF.

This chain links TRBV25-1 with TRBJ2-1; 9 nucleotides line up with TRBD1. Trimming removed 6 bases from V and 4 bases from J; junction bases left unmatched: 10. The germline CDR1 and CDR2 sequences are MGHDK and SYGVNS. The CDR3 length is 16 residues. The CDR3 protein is CASSRATGGWYNEQFF. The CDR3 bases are TGTGCCAGCAGCAGGGCTACAGGGGGCTGGTACAATGAGCAGTTCTTC.

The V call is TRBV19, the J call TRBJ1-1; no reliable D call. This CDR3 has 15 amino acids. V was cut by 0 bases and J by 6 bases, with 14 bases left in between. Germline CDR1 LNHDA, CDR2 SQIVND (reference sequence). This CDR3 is CASSIDSAGLAEAFF. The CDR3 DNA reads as TGTGCCAGTAGTATAGATAGCGCCGGGCTCGCTGAAGCTTTCTTT.

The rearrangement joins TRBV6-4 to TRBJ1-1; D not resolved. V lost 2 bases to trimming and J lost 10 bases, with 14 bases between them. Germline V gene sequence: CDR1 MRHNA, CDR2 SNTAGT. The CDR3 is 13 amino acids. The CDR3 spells CASSDREGSVAFF. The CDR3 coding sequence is TGTGCCAGCAGTGACCGAGAGGGTTCCGTAGCTTTCTTT.

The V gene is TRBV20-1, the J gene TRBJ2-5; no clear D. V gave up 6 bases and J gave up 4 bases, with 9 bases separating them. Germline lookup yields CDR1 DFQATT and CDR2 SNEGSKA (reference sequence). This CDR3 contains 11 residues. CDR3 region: CSAKLGETQYF. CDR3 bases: TGCAGTGCAAAACTGGGAGAGACCCAGTACTTC.

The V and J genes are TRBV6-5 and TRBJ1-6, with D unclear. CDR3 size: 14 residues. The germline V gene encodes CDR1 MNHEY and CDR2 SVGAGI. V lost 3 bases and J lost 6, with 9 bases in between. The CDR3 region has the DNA TGTGCCAGCAGTTATGAGTCAGCTAATTCACCCCTCCACTTT. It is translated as CASSYESANSPLHF.

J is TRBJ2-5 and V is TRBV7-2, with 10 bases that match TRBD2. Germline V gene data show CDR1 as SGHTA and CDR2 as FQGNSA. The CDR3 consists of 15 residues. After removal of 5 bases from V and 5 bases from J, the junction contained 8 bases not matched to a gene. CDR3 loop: CASSLTSGASETQYF. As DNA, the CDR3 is TGTGCCAGCAGCCTAACTAGCGGGGCCTCGGAGACCCAGTACTTC.

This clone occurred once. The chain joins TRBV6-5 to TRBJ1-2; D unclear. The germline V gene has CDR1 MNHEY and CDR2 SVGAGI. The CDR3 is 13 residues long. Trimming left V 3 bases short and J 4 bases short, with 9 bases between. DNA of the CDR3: TGTGCCAGCAGTTATATAAGTGGCTATGGCTACACCTTC. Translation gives CASSYISGYGYTF.

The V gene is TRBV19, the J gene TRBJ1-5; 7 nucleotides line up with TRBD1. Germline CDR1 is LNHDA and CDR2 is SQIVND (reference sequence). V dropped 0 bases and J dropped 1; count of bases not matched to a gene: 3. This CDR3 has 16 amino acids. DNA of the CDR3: TGTGCCAGTAGTATAGATCTGGGACAGAGCAATCAGCCCCAGCATTTT. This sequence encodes CASSIDLGQSNQPQHF.

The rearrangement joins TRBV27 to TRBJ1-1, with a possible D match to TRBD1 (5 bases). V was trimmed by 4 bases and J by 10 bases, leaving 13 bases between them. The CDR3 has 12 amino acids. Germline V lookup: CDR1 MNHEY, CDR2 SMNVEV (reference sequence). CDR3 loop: CASSSGQGRAFF. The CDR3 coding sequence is TGTGCCAGCAGTTCGGGGCAGGGAAGAGCTTTCTTT.

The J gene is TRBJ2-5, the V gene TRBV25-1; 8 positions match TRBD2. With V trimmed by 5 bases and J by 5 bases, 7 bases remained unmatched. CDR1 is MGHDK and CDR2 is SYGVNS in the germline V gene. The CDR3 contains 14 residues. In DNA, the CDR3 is TGTGCCAGCAGTATCCGGGGGGGCCCCGAGACCCAGTACTTC. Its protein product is CASSIRGGPETQYF. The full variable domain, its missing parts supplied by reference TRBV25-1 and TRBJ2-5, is EADIYQTPRYLVIGTGKKITLECSQTMGHDKMYWYQQDPGMELHLIHYSYGVNSTEKGDLSSESTVSRIRTEHFPLTLESARPSHTSQYLCASSIRGGPETQYFGPGTRLLVL.

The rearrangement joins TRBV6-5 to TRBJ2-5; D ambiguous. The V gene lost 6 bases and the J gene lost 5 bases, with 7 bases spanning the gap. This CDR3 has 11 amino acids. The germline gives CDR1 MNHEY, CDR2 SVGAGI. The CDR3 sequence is CASRELETQYF. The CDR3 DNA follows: TGTGCCAGCAGGGAGTTGGAGACCCAGTACTTC.

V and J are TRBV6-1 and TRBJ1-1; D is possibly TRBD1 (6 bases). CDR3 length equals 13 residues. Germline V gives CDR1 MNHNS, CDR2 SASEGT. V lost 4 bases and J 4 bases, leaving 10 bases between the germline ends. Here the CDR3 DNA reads TGTGCCAGCAGTGGGGAGGGGGGCACTGAAGCTTTCTTT. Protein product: CASSGEGGTEAFF.

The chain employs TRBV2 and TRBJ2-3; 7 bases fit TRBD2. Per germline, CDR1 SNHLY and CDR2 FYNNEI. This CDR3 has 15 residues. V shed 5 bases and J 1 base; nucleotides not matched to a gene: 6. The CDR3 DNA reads TGTGCCAGCAGTTACGGACGGGGGGGCACAGATACGCAGTATTTT. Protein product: CASSYGRGGTDTQYF.

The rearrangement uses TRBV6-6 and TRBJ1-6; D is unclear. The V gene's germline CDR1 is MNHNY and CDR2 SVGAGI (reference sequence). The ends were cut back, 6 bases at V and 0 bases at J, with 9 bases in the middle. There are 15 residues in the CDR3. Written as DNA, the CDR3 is TGTGCCAGCAGGGAGGCGAGCTCCTATAATTCACCCCTCCACTTT. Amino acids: CASREASSYNSPLHF.

The CDR3 is CAISDYNTGHSNQPQHF. CDR3 sequence (DNA): TGTGCCATCAGTGATTATAATACAGGGCATAGCAATCAGCCCCAGCATTTT. The rearrangement joins TRBV10-3 to TRBJ1-5; D possibly corresponds to TRBD1 (6 bases). The germline V gene encodes CDR1 ENHRY and CDR2 SYGVKD. The V end lost 3 bases, the J end lost 0 bases, and 15 bases lay between the germline ends. The CDR3 length is 17 residues.

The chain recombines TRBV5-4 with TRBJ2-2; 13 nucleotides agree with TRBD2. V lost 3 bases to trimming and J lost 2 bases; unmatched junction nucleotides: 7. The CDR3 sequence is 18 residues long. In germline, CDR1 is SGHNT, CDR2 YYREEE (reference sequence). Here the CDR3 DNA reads TGTGCCAGCAGCTCGAGGACTAGCGGGGGACCAAACACCGGGGAGCTGTTTTTT. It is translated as CASSSRTSGGPNTGELFF.

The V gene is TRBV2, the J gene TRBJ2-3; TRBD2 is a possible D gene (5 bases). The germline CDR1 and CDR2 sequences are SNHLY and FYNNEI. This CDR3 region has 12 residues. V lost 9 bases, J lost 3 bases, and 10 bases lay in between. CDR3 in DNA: TGTGCCAGTCTTCGGGGTACAGATACGCAGTATTTT. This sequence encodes CASLRGTDTQYF.

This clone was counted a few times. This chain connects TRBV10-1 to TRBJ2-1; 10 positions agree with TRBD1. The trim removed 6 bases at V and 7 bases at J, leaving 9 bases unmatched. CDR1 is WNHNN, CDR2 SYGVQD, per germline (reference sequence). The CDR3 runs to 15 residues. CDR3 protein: CASSGRDRGYNEQFF. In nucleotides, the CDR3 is TGCGCCAGCAGCGGGCGGGACAGGGGTTATAATGAGCAGTTCTTC.

CDR3 bases: TGTGCCAGCAGCTCATATACCGGGACAGGCAATGAAAAACTGTTTTTT. Its translation: CASSSYTGTGNEKLFF. The chain employs TRBV7-9 and TRBJ1-4, with 8 bases matching TRBD1. Trimming cost V 4 bases and J 5 bases; bases outside gene matches: 9. The CDR3 consists of 16 residues. Germline CDR1 and CDR2: SEHNR and FQNEAQ (reference sequence).

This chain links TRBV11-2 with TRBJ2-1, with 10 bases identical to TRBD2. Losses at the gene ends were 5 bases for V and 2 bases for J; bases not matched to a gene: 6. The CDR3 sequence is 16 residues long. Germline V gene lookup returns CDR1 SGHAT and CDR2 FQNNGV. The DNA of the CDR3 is TGTGCCAGCAGCATTTCTAGCGGGGGACCCTACAATGAGCAGTTCTTC. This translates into CASSISSGGPYNEQFF.

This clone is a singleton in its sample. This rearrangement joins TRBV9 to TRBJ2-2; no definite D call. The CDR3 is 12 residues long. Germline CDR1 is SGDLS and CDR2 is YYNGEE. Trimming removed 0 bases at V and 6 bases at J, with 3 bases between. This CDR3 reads CASSVDAGELFF. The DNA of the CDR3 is TGTGCCAGCAGCGTAGACGCCGGGGAGCTGTTTTTT.

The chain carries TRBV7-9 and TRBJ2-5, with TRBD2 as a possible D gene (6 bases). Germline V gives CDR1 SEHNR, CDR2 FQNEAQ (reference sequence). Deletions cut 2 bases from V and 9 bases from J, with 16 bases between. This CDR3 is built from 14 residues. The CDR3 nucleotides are TGTGCCAGCAGCTTAAGTCGCCCCGGGGAGGCCCAGTACTTC. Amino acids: CASSLSRPGEAQYF.

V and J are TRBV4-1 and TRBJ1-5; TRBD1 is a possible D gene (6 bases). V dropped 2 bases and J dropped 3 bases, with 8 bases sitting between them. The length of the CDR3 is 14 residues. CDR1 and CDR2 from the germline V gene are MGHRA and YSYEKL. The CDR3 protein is CASSQTGINQPQHF. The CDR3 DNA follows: TGCGCCAGCAGCCAAACAGGGATCAATCAGCCCCAGCATTTT.

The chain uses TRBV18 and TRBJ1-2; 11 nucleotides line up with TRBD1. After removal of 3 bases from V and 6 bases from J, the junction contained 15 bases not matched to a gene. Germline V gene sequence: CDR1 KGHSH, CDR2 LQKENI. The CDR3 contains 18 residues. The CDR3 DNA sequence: TGTGCCAGCTCACCCTACGGACAGGGGGCTTACAGAACGAATGGCTACACCTTC. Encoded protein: CASSPYGQGAYRTNGYTF.

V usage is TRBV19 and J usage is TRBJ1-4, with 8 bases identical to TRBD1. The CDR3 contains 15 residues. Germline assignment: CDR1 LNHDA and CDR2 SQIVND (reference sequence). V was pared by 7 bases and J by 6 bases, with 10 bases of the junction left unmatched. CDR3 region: CASILRTGLDEKLFF. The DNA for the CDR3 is TGTGCCAGTATCCTGAGGACAGGGTTGGATGAAAAACTGTTTTTT.

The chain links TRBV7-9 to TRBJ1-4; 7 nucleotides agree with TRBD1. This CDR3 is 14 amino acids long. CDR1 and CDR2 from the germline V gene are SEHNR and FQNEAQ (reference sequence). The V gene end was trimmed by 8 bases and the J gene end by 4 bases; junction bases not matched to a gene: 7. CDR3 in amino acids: CASGKQGFNEKLFF. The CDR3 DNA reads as TGTGCCAGCGGAAAACAGGGGTTTAATGAAAAACTGTTTTTT.

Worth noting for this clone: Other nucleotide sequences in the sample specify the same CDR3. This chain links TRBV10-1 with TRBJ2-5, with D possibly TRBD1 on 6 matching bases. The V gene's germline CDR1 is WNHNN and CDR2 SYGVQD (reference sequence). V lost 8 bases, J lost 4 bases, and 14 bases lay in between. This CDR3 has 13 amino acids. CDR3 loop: CASQRGLGETQYF. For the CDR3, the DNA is TGCGCCAGCCAAAGGGGGTTAGGAGAGACCCAGTACTTC.

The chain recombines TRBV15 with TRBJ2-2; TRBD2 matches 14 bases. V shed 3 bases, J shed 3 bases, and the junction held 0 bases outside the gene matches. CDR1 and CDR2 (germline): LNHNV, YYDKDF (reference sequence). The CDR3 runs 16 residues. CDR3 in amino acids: CATSRGLAGDTGELFF. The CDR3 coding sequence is TGTGCCACCAGCAGGGGACTAGCGGGGGACACCGGGGAGCTGTTTTTT.

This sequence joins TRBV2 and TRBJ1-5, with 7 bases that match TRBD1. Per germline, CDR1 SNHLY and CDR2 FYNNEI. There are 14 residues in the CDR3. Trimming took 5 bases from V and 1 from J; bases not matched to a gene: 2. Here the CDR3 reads CASSLGQSNQPQHF. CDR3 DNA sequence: TGTGCCAGCAGTTTGGGACAGAGCAATCAGCCCCAGCATTTT.